The 26 T cell receptor beta chains listed next were all sequenced from one sample in a study of T cell repertoires in cytomegalovirus infection. Each CDR3 protein is one row after TCRdb ran MiXCR on the reads. In the table there are 150,000 to 200,000 distinct CDR3 sequences, approximately 19% of which are singletons. Sequenced sample: PBMCs. These receptors came from a human donor in good health (CMV status not recorded). Some clones in this sample may be carry-over from other donors' samples.

This clonotype was observed a handful of times. V is TRBV6-6 and J is TRBJ2-2, with TRBD2 identical over 14 bases. The CDR3 has 15 amino acids. The germline CDR1 and CDR2 sequences are MNHNY and SVGAGI (reference sequence). J was trimmed by 4 bases and V by 7 bases; bases with no gene match: 2. The CDR3 bases are TGTGCCAGCAAGGGGACTAGCGGGGGCACCGGGGAGCTGTTTTTT. Residues: CASKGTSGGTGELFF.

There are many counts of this clonotype. The chain carries TRBV4-2 and TRBJ2-1; D possibly corresponds to TRBD2 (6 bases). Germline CDR1 and CDR2: LGHNA and YNFKEQ. V shed 4 bases and J shed 1 base, with 11 bases lying between them. This CDR3 region has 15 residues. This CDR3 is CASSRAGRSYNEQFF. DNA for the CDR3: TGTGCCAGCAGCCGGGCGGGAAGGTCCTACAATGAGCAGTTCTTC.

This chain connects TRBV19 to TRBJ1-4; D gene unclear. V was cut by 5 bases and J by 2 bases, with 9 bases left in between. The CDR3 is 14 residues long. Germline V gene sequence: CDR1 LNHDA, CDR2 SQIVND (reference sequence). CDR3 DNA: TGTGCCAGTAGTGCAACAATTACTAATGAAAAACTGTTTTTT. This sequence encodes CASSATITNEKLFF.

This clonotype was observed at least ten times. This chain joins TRBV11-2 and TRBJ2-3; TRBD1 is a possible D gene (5 bases). This CDR3 spans 13 amino acids. V was cut by 6 bases and J by 0 bases, with 7 bases left in between. CDR1 is SGHAT, CDR2 FQNNGV, per germline. In nucleotides, the CDR3 is TGTGCCAGCAGACAGGCGAGCACAGATACGCAGTATTTT. This encodes CASRQASTDTQYF. The whole variable domain, remainder taken from reference TRBV11-2 and TRBJ2-3, is EAGVAQSPRYKIIEKRQSVAFWCNPISGHATLYWYQQILGQGPKLLIQFQNNGVVDDSQLPKDRFSAERLKGVDSTLKIQPAKLEDSAVYLCASRQASTDTQYFGPGTRLTVL.

This clonotype has a handful of counts. The rearrangement uses TRBV19 and TRBJ2-2; D is undetermined. CDR3 length equals 15 residues. The V end lost 0 bases, the J end lost 7 bases, and 12 bases lay between the germline ends. Germline V gene lookup returns CDR1 LNHDA and CDR2 SQIVND (reference sequence). The CDR3 region is CASSIDLSRFGELFF. CDR3 DNA sequence: TGTGCCAGTAGTATAGATCTATCGAGGTTCGGGGAGCTGTTTTTT.

The chain recombines TRBV7-2 with TRBJ2-1; 9 positions match TRBD1. V was clipped by 5 bases and J by 2 bases; unmatched bases: 7. In germline, CDR1 is SGHTA, CDR2 FQGNSA. This CDR3 spans 16 amino acids. This CDR3 is CASSITRDRAYNEQFF. The CDR3, as DNA: TGTGCCAGCAGCATTACCCGGGACAGGGCCTACAATGAGCAGTTCTTC.

This chain joins TRBV29-1 and TRBJ2-7; D not certain. Trimming took 4 bases from V and 2 from J, leaving 12 bases between them. Germline assignment: CDR1 SQVTM and CDR2 ANQGSEA. CDR3 size: 13 residues. DNA for the CDR3: TGCAGCGTTGTTGGTAGGAATACCTACGAGCAGTACTTC. As protein: CSVVGRNTYEQYF.

V usage is TRBV29-1 and J usage is TRBJ1-1; D gene ambiguous. The V end lost 4 bases, the J end lost 5 bases, and 20 bases lay between the germline ends. The CDR3 runs 15 residues. CDR1 and CDR2 (germline): SQVTM, ANQGSEA. In DNA, the CDR3 is TGCAGCGTTGTTCCTACTGCAGGAGCAATAACTGAAGCTTTCTTT. Translated: CSVVPTAGAITEAFF.

This clonotype turned up a few times. The V call is TRBV5-1, the J call TRBJ1-1, with D unresolved. The CDR3 contains 15 residues. Germline V lookup: CDR1 SGHRS, CDR2 YFSETQ. The ends were cut back, 3 bases at V and 1 base at J, with 13 bases in the middle. The CDR3 is CASSSGDVSNTEAFF. The CDR3 nucleotides read TGCGCCAGCAGCTCCGGTGATGTCTCGAACACTGAAGCTTTCTTT.

The chain has TRBV18 and TRBJ2-7; perhaps TRBD1 as D (6 bases). The V and J ends lost 3 bases and 4 bases respectively, with 19 bases between them. This CDR3 is 16 amino acids long. Germline CDR1 reads KGHSH; CDR2 reads LQKENI. The CDR3 loop is CASSPQLGARGYEQYF. The CDR3 DNA follows: TGTGCCAGCTCACCGCAACTGGGGGCGCGAGGGTACGAGCAGTACTTC.

As concerns this clonotype: The junction and the germline gene differ at one end; a read error may be behind it. The J gene is TRBJ1-1, the V gene TRBV7-9, with no clear D. The V gene's germline CDR1 is SEHNR and CDR2 FQNEAQ (reference sequence). The CDR3 runs 13 residues. CDR3 protein: CVSSPMPSIEAFF. In DNA form, the CDR3 reads TGTGTCAGCAGCCCCATGCCCAGCATTGAAGCTTTCTTT.

In its sample, this clonotype was seen many times. The chain couples TRBV7-2 to TRBJ2-7; 9 bases match TRBD1. The length of the CDR3 is 15 residues. The germline V gene has CDR1 SGHTA and CDR2 FQGNSA. V dropped 6 bases and J dropped 5; count of bases not matched to a gene: 11. The CDR3 loop is CASRTTGGQGHEQYF. DNA of the CDR3: TGTGCCAGCAGAACGACGGGGGGACAGGGCCACGAGCAGTACTTC.

This clonotype was recorded at least ten times. This chain connects TRBV2 to TRBJ1-2; possible D gene TRBD1, 5 bases. V dropped 8 bases and J dropped 1 base, with 17 bases sitting between them. CDR3 length: 15 amino acids. Germline-derived CDR1 and CDR2 are SNHLY and FYNNEI. The CDR3 loop reads CASPGAANFNYGYTF. Written as DNA, the CDR3 is TGTGCCAGCCCTGGGGCAGCGAATTTTAACTATGGCTACACCTTC. Supplemented by reference TRBV2 and TRBJ1-2, the full variable domain reads EPEVTQTPSHQVTQMGQEVILRCVPISNHLYFYWYRQILGQKVEFLVSFYNNEISEKSEIFDDQFSVERPDGSNFTLKIRSTKLEDSAMYFCASPGAANFNYGYTFGSGTRLTVV.

The chain employs TRBV5-5 and TRBJ1-1; D gene uncertain. V gave up 1 base and J gave up 4 bases, with 17 bases separating them. This CDR3 contains 16 residues. CDR1 is SGHKS, CDR2 YYEKEE, per germline (reference sequence). Here the CDR3 reads CASSLSAFPGITEAFF. CDR3 nucleotide sequence: TGTGCCAGCAGCTTGTCCGCTTTCCCAGGAATCACTGAAGCTTTCTTT.

The chain links TRBV5-1 to TRBJ1-5; 7 bases fit TRBD1. Germline V gives CDR1 SGHRS, CDR2 YFSETQ. Unmatched junction bases numbered 6, after V lost 2 bases and J lost 1 base. There are 16 residues in the CDR3. In DNA, the CDR3 is TGCGCCAGCAGCTTTGGCCCAGGGGGAAGCAATCAGCCCCAGCATTTT. Its protein product is CASSFGPGGSNQPQHF.

A few counts support this clonotype. The chain couples TRBV2 to TRBJ2-7; no reliable D call. V was shortened by 5 bases and J by 3 bases, with 8 bases between the two germline ends. Germline-derived CDR1 and CDR2 are SNHLY and FYNNEI. The CDR3 is 12 residues long. CDR3 DNA: TGTGCCAGCAGTAAGTCAGGCTACGAGCAGTACTTC. This gives the protein CASSKSGYEQYF.

At least ten counts were recorded for this clonotype. The chain links TRBV7-8 to TRBJ2-2; D is unclear. CDR3 length: 13 amino acids. V was clipped by 5 bases and J by 7 bases, with 11 bases between them. CDR1 SGHVS and CDR2 FQNEAQ come from the germline V gene. CDR3 sequence (DNA): TGTGCCAGCAGCCAACAGCTACTCGGGGAGCTGTTTTTT. Protein sequence: CASSQQLLGELFF.

This clonotype was detected many times. The V gene is TRBV7-9, the J gene TRBJ2-2; 8 nucleotides align to TRBD1. CDR3 size: 15 residues. The junction had 3 bases not matched to a gene; V was cut back by 5 bases and J by 1 base. The germline gives CDR1 SEHNR, CDR2 FQNEAQ (reference sequence). The CDR3 DNA sequence: TGTGCCAGCAGCCAGGGACAGGTGAACACCGGGGAGCTGTTTTTT. Translation: CASSQGQVNTGELFF.

This clonotype was observed many times. The chain recombines TRBV7-2 with TRBJ2-7, with 7 bases identical to TRBD1. Germline trimming cut 0 bases from V and 3 bases from J; bases unmatched to any gene: 5. Per the germline V gene, CDR1 is SGHTA and CDR2 is FQGNSA. This CDR3 has 15 amino acids. This chain's CDR3 is CASSLAAQGIYEQYF. The CDR3 region has the DNA TGTGCCAGCAGCTTAGCGGCACAGGGGATCTACGAGCAGTACTTC. Filled out from reference TRBV7-2 and TRBJ2-7, the complete variable domain reads GAGVSQSPSNKVTEKGKDVELRCDPISGHTALYWYRQSLGQGLEFLIYFQGNSAPDKSGLPSDRFSAERTGGSVSTLTIQRTQQEDSAVYLCASSLAAQGIYEQYFGPGTRLTVT.

This rearrangement joins TRBV19 to TRBJ2-7; TRBD2 matches 9 bases. The ends lost 3 bases at V and 4 bases at J; junction bases unmatched: 4. CDR1 is LNHDA, CDR2 SQIVND, per germline (reference sequence). CDR3 length: 14 amino acids. In nucleotides, the CDR3 is TGTGCCAGTAGTATGGGAGCGGGAGGTTACGAGCAGTACTTC. It encodes CASSMGAGGYEQYF.

Only a few counts were recorded for this clonotype. The rearrangement uses TRBV28 and TRBJ2-7; possible D gene TRBD2, 6 bases. The CDR3 has 14 amino acids. Per germline, CDR1 MDHEN and CDR2 SYDVKM. V lost 3 bases to trimming and J lost 6 bases, with 15 bases between them. CDR3 coding DNA: TGTGCCAGCAGTTTCGGGGGTCTGGAGGGCGAGCAGTACTTC. This gives the protein CASSFGGLEGEQYF. Filled out from reference TRBV28 and TRBJ2-7, the complete variable domain reads DVKVTQSSRYLVKRTGEKVFLECVQDMDHENMFWYRQDPGLGLRLIYFSYDVKMKEKGDIPEGYSVSREKKERFSLILESASTNQTSMYLCASSFGGLEGEQYFGPGTRLTVT.

In this sample, this clonotype turned up many times. This rearrangement joins TRBV7-2 to TRBJ2-1; D is perhaps TRBD2 (5 bases). Germline CDR1 and CDR2: SGHTA and FQGNSA. V was cut by 5 bases and J by 3 bases, with 14 bases left in between. The CDR3 totals 15 residues. The CDR3 region is CASSPGSGGYNEQFF. Written as DNA, the CDR3 is TGTGCCAGCAGCCCTGGGAGTGGTGGCTACAATGAGCAGTTCTTC.

The CDR3 is CASSLRPQELTDTQYF. The CDR3 DNA sequence: TGTGCCAGCAGTTTACGTCCCCAAGAGCTCACAGATACGCAGTATTTT. V usage is TRBV28 and J usage is TRBJ2-3; D remains unclear. Germline V gene lookup returns CDR1 MDHEN and CDR2 SYDVKM. This CDR3 is 16 amino acids long. V was shortened by 2 bases and J by 2 bases, with 14 bases between the two germline ends.

The V and J genes are TRBV25-1 and TRBJ1-1; D remains unclear. V gave up 0 bases and J gave up 6 bases, with 5 bases separating them. The V gene's germline CDR1 is MGHDK and CDR2 SYGVNS. The CDR3 sequence is 12 residues long. Here the CDR3 reads CASSEYGAEAFF. CDR3 coding DNA: TGTGCCAGCAGTGAATATGGGGCTGAAGCTTTCTTT.

The gene calls are TRBV6-1 and TRBJ2-1; D remains ambiguous. The CDR3 sequence is 15 residues long. Trimming shortened V by 2 bases and J by 6 bases, and 14 bases separated the two germline ends. CDR1 is MNHNS, CDR2 SASEGT, per germline. CDR3 in DNA: TGTGCCAGCAGTGAAAGGGCCCCGGGCGGCAATGAGCAGTTCTTC. This translates into CASSERAPGGNEQFF.

This clonotype came up many times. V usage is TRBV4-1 and J usage is TRBJ1-1, with D unclear. Germline V gene sequence: CDR1 MGHRA, CDR2 YSYEKL. V lost 1 base to trimming and J lost 2 bases, with 14 bases between them. This CDR3 is built from 16 residues. CDR3 loop: CASSQGGWASNTEAFF. CDR3 DNA: TGCGCCAGCAGCCAAGGAGGGTGGGCCTCAAACACTGAAGCTTTCTTT.